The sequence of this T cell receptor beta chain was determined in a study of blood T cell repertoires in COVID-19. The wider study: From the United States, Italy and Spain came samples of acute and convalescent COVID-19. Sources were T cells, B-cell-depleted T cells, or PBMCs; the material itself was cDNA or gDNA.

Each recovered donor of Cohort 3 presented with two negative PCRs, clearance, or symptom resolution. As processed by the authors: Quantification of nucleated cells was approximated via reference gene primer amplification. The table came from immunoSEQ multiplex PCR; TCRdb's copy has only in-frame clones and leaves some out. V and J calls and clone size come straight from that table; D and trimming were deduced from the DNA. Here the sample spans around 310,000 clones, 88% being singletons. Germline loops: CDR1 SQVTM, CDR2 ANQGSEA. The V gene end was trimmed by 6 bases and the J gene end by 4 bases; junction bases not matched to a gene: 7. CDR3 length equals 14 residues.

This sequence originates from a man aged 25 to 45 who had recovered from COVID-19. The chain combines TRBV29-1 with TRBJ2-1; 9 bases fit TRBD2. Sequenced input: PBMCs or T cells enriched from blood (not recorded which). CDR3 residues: CSVSPAGGYNEQFF. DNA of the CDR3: TGCAGCGTGTCCCCAGCGGGGGGTTACAATGAGCAGTTCTTC.